This T cell receptor beta chain originates from a study of PD-1 blockade in classical Hodgkin lymphoma. The assay was immunoSEQ multiplex PCR, and TCRdb's table has in-frame clones only and misses some. The sample has 15,000 to 20,000 clones; 76% are singletons. Study-level points and caveats: CD8+ TCR diversity did not rise significantly by C4D1, unlike CD4+. Prior to therapy, complete responders displayed diversity much like that of newly diagnosed patients. According to reports, newly diagnosed patients had lower baseline TCR diversity than healthy donors, and relapsed/refractory patients had lower baseline TCR diversity still.

Specified time point: cycle 4 day 1 (C4D1), after 6 weeks of nivolumab. Every patient experienced relapse after autologous stem cell transplantation, and brentuximab vedotin exposure varied. Worth noting for this clone: Its matching antigen is unknown.

The sample was peripheral blood mononuclear cells (PBMCs), taken before the fourth cycle of nivolumab. The source of this sequence is a human donor with classical Hodgkin lymphoma.

This CDR3 reads CASSTSGGNYGYTF. The CDR3 DNA reads TGTGCCAGCAGTACGTCTGGGGGGAACTATGGCTACACCTTC. The chain carries TRBV6-1 and TRBJ1-2; D possibly corresponds to TRBD1 (5 bases). From germline, CDR1 is MNHNS and CDR2 SASEGT. The CDR3 length is 14 residues. V was pared by 5 bases and J by 2 bases, with 12 bases between.